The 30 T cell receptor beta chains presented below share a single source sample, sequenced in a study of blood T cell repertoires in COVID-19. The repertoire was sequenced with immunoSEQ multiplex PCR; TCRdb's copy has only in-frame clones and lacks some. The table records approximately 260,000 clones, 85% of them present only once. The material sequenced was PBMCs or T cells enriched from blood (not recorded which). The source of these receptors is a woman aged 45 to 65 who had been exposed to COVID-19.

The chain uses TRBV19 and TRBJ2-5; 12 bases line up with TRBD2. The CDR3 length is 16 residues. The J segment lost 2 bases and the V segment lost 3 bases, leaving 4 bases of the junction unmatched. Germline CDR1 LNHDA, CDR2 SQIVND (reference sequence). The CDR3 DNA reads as TGTGCCAGTAGTATCTGGACTAGCGGGGAGCAAGAGACCCAGTACTTC. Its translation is CASSIWTSGEQETQYF.

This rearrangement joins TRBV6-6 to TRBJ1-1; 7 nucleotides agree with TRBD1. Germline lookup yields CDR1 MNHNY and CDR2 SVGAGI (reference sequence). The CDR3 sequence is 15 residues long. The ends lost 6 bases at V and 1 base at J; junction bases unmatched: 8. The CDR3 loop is CASSPGTAWNTEAFF. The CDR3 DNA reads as TGTGCCAGCAGCCCAGGGACAGCGTGGAACACTGAAGCTTTCTTT.

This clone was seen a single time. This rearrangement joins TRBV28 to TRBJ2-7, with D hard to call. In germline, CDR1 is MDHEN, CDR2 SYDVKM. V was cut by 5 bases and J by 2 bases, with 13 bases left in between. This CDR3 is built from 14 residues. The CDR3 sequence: CASSLQVRPYEQYF. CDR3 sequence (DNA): TGTGCCAGCAGTCTTCAGGTGCGTCCCTACGAGCAGTACTTC.

CDR3 region: CASSLTLNRDYGYTF. The CDR3 coding sequence is TGTGCCAGCAGCTTGACTCTAAACAGGGACTATGGCTACACCTTC. The genes are TRBV5-4 and TRBJ1-2, with D possibly TRBD1 on 6 matching bases. Germline CDR1 and CDR2: SGHNT and YYREEE (reference sequence). Trimming left V 1 base short and J 3 bases short, with 13 bases between. This CDR3 comprises 15 residues.

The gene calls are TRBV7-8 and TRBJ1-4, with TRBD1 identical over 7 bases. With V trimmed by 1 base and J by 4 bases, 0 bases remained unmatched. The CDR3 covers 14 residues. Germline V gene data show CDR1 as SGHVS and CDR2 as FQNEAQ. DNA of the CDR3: TGTGCCAGCAGCTTAGGACAGGGTAATGAAAAACTGTTTTTT. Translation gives CASSLGQGNEKLFF.

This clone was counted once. The CDR3 loop is CASSATGLLYGYTF. The DNA of the CDR3 is TGTGCCAGCAGTGCGACAGGATTACTCTATGGCTACACCTTC. The chain carries TRBV27 and TRBJ1-2; the D gene is possibly TRBD1 (6 bases). Germline lookup yields CDR1 MNHEY and CDR2 SMNVEV (reference sequence). V was pared by 5 bases and J by 4 bases, with 14 bases between. The CDR3 is made up of 14 amino acids.

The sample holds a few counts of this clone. The CDR3 sequence: CASSSRDTQYF. The CDR3 DNA is TGTGCCAGCAGCTCTAGGGATACGCAGTATTTT. The genes are TRBV7-8 and TRBJ2-3; no clear D gene. Looked up from germline, CDR1 is SGHVS and CDR2 is FQNEAQ. The CDR3 length is 11 residues. Trimming pared 4 bases from V and 6 bases from J, leaving 5 bases between.

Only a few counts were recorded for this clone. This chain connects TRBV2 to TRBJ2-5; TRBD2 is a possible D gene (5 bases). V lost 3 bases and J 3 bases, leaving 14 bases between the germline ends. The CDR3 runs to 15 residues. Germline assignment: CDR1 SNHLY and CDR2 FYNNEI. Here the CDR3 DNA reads TGTGCCAGCAGTGATTTGTTATCGGGGAAAGAGACCCAGTACTTC. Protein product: CASSDLLSGKETQYF. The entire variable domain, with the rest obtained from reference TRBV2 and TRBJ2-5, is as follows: EPEVTQTPSHQVTQMGQEVILRCVPISNHLYFYWYRQILGQKVEFLVSFYNNEISEKSEIFDDQFSVERPDGSNFTLKIRSTKLEDSAMYFCASSDLLSGKETQYFGPGTRLLVL.

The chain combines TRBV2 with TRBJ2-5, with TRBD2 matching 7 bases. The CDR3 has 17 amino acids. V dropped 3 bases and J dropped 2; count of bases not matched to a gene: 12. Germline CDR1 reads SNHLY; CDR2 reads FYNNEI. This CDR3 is CASSDSLAGLPQETQYF. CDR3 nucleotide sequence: TGTGCCAGCAGTGATAGTTTAGCGGGTTTACCGCAAGAGACCCAGTACTTC.

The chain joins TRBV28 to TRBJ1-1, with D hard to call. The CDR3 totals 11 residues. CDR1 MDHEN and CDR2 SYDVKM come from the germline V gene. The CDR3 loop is CASRGYTEAFF. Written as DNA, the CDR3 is TGTGCTTCTCGCGGATACACTGAAGCTTTCTTT.

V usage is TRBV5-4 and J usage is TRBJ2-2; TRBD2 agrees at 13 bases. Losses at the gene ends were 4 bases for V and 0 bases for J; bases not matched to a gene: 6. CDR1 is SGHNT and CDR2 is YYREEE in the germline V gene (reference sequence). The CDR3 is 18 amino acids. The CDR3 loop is CASSVPGLAGTNTGELFF. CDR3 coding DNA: TGTGCCAGCAGCGTGCCGGGACTAGCGGGGACGAACACCGGGGAGCTGTTTTTT.

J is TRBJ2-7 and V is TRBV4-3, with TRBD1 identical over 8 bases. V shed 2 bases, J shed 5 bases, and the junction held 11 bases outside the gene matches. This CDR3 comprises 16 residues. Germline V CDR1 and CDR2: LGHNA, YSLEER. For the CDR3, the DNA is TGCGCCAGCAGCCAAACTAGGGTACAGGGGGTAAACGAGCAGTACTTC. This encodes CASSQTRVQGVNEQYF.

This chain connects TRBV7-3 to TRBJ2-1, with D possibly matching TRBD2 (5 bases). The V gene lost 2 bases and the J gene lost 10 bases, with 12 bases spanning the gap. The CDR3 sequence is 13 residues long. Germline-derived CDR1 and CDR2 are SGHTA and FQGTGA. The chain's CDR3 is CASSLDEGTEQFF. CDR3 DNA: TGTGCCAGCAGCTTAGACGAGGGAACAGAGCAGTTCTTC.

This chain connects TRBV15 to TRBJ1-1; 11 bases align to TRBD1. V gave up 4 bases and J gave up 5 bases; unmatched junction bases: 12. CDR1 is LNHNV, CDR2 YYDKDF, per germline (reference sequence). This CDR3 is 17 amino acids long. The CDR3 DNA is TGTGCCACCAGCAAAGAGGGGACAGGGGGAAGAAGGACTGAAGCTTTCTTT. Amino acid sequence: CATSKEGTGGRRTEAFF.

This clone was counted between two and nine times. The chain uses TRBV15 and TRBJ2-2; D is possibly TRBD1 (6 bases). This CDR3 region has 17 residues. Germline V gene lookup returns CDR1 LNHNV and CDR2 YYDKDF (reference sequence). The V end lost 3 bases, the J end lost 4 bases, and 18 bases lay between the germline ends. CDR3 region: CATSSAAGTRSTGELFF. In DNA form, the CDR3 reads TGTGCCACCAGCAGCGCAGCCGGGACACGAAGCACCGGGGAGCTGTTTTTT.

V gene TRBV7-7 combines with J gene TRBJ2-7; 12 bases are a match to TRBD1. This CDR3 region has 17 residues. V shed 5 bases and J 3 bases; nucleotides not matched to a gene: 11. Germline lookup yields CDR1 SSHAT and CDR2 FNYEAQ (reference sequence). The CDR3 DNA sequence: TGTGCCAGCAGCGCACCGGGACAGGGGGCAGGAGTCTACGAGCAGTACTTC. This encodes CASSAPGQGAGVYEQYF. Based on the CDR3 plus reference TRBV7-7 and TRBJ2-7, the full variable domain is GAGVSQSPRYKVTKRGQDVTLRCDPISSHATLYWYQQALGQGPEFLTYFNYEAQPDKSGLPSDRFSAERPEGSISTLTIQRTEQRDSAMYRCASSAPGQGAGVYEQYFGPGTRLTVT.

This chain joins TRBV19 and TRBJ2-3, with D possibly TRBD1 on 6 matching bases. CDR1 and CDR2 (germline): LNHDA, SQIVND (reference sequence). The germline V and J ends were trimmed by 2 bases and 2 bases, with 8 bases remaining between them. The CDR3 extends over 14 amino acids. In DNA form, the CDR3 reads TGTGCCAGTAGTATAACAGGGTCCACAGATACGCAGTATTTT. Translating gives CASSITGSTDTQYF.

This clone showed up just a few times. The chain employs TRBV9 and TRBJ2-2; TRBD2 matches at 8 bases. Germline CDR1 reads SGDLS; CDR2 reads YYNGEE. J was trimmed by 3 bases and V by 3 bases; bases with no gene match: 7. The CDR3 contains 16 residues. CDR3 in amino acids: CASSALGTRDTGELFF. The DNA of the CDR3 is TGTGCCAGCAGCGCGTTAGGGACTAGGGACACCGGGGAGCTGTTTTTT.

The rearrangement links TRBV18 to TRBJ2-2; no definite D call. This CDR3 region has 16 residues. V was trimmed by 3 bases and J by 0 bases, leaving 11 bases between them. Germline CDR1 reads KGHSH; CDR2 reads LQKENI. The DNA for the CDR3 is TGTGCCAGCTCACCCCGAGGCAGTTCGAACACCGGGGAGCTGTTTTTT. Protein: CASSPRGSSNTGELFF.

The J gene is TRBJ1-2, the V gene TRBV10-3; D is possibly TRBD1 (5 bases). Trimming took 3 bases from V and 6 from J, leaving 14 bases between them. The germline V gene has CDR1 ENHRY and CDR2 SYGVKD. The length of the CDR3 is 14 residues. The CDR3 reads CAISEVPGGDGYTF. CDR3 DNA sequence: TGTGCCATCAGTGAAGTCCCCGGGGGGGATGGCTACACCTTC.

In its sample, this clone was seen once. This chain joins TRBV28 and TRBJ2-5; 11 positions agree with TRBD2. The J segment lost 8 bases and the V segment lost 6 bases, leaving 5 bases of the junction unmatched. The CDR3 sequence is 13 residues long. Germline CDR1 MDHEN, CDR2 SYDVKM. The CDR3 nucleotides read TGTGCCAGCAGACCGACTAGCGGGGAAACCCAGTACTTC. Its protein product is CASRPTSGETQYF. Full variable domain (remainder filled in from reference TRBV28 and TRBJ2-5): DVKVTQSSRYLVKRTGEKVFLECVQDMDHENMFWYRQDPGLGLRLIYFSYDVKMKEKGDIPEGYSVSREKKERFSLILESASTNQTSMYLCASRPTSGETQYFGPGTRLLVL.

DNA for the CDR3: TGTGCCAGCAGCTCTCGGGGAAGGGACTATGGCTACACCTTC. This gives the protein CASSSRGRDYGYTF. This chain connects TRBV3-1 (or the pseudogene TRBV3-2) to TRBJ1-2; the D is unclear. Trimming left V 5 bases short and J 3 bases short, with 13 bases between. Germline V CDR1 and CDR2: LGHDT, YNNKEL (reference sequence). The CDR3 runs 14 residues.

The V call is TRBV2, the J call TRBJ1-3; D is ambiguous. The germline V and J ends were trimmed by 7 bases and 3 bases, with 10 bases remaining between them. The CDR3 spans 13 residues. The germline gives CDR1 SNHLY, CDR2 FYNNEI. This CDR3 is CASTQESGNTIYF. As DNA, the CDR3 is TGTGCCAGCACCCAAGAGAGTGGAAACACCATATATTTT. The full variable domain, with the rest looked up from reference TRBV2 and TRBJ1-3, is EPEVTQTPSHQVTQMGQEVILRCVPISNHLYFYWYRQILGQKVEFLVSFYNNEISEKSEIFDDQFSVERPDGSNFTLKIRSTKLEDSAMYFCASTQESGNTIYFGEGSWLTVV.

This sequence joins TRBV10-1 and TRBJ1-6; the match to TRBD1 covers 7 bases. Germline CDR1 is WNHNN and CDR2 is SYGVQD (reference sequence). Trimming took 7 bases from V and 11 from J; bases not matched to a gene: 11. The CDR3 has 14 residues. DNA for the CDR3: TGCGCCAGCATCCTTGACAGGGTTGGGACACCCCTCCACTTT. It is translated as CASILDRVGTPLHF.

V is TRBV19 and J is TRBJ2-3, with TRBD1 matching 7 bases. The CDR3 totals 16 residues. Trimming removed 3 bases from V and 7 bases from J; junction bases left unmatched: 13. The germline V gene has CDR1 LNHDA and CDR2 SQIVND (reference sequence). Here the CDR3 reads CASSIPGQSVGHTQYF. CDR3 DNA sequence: TGTGCCAGTAGTATTCCGGGACAGTCGGTCGGGCATACGCAGTATTTT.

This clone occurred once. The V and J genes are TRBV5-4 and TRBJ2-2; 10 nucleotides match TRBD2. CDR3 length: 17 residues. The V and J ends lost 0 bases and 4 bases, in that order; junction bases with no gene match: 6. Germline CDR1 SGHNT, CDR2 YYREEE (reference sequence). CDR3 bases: TGTGCCAGCAGCTTGGGCCTAGCGGGGGCATTCACCGGGGAGCTGTTTTTT. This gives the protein CASSLGLAGAFTGELFF.

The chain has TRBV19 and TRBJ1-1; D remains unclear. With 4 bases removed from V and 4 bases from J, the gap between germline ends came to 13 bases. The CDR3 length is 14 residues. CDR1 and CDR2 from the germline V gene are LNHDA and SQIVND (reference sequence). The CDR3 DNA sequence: TGTGCCAGTAGTACAACAGTTACCGGCACTGAAGCTTTCTTT. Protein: CASSTTVTGTEAFF.

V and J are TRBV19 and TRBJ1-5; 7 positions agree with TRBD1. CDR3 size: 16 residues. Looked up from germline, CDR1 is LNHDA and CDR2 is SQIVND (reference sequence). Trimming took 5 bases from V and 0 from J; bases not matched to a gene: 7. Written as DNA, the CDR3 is TGTGCCAGTAGTGGATCGGACAGGCCTAGCAATCAGCCCCAGCATTTT. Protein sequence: CASSGSDRPSNQPQHF.

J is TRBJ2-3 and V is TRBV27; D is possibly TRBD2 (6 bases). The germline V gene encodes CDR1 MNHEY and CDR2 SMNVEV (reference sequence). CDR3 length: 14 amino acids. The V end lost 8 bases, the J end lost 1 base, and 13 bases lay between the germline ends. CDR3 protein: CASRLRGGTDTQYF. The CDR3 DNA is TGTGCCAGCCGACTCCGCGGGGGCACAGATACGCAGTATTTT.

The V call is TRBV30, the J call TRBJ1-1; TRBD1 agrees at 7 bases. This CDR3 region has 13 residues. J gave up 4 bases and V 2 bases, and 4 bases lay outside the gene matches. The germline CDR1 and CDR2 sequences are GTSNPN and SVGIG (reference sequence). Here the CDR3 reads CAWSFRQGTEAFF. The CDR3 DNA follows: TGTGCCTGGAGTTTTCGACAGGGCACTGAAGCTTTCTTT.